This TCR beta chain is drawn from a study of blood T cells in healthy people across ages. Per germline, CDR1 ENHRY and CDR2 SYGVKD. V shed 2 bases and J 2 bases; nucleotides not matched to a gene: 5. The CDR3 loop spans 16 amino acids. Study outcomes and limitations: Higher diversity and more naive CD4+ cells were features of long-lived donors, compared to aged donors.

On this clonotype: Its antigen is undetermined.

A J-beta primer mix and a sample-barcoded 5' primer were used in a second PCR of roughly 6 to 11 cycles. MiXCR was run by TCRdb on the 5' RACE reads, yielding one entry per CDR3 protein. This sample has 1.5 million to 2 million distinct CDR3 sequences, with roughly 49% found just once. Each sample yielded at least 5 micrograms of PBMC total RNA. Sequenced material: blood. The genes are TRBV10-3 and TRBJ2-7; 11 positions match TRBD1. The receptor was derived from a woman in her thirties or forties in good health. CDR3 sequence: CAISEQPGQGAYEQYF. For the CDR3, the DNA is TGTGCCATCAGTGAGCAGCCGGGACAGGGGGCCTACGAGCAGTACTTC.